This T cell receptor (beta chain) was sequenced in a study of blood T cell repertoires in COVID-19. TCRdb's copy holds only in-frame clones and misses some; the assay was immunoSEQ multiplex PCR. The data hold nearly 400,000 clones, with 85% to 90% observed a single time. CDR1 and CDR2 (germline): SGHVS, FNYEAQ. Trimming at V came to 3 bases and at J to 5 bases, leaving 18 bases not matched to a gene. There are 21 residues in the CDR3. The clonotype was recovered from a young woman who had recovered from COVID-19. V is TRBV7-6 and J is TRBJ2-1, with 14 nucleotides matching TRBD2. The material sequenced was PBMCs or T cells enriched from blood (not recorded which). The CDR3 region has the DNA TGTGCCAGCAGCTTCCCTTCACTAGGACTAGCGGGGGGTCCTTTGAACAATGAGCAGTTCTTC. Translation: CASSFPSLGLAGGPLNNEQFF.